The entry below describes one TCR beta chain. Between the trimmed V and J ends, which lost 3 bases and 3 bases, there was a span of 13 bases. In germline, CDR1 is KGHDR, CDR2 SFDVKD. The CDR3 is 15 amino acids. The authors' processing: The authors estimated nucleated cell counts from reference gene primer amplification. Repertoires were generated with immunoSEQ multiplex PCR, while TCRdb's copy carries only in-frame clones and drops some. V and J calls and clone size are as listed in that table; D and trimming were resolved from the DNA. The table records 250,000 to 350,000 clones, around 87% of them present only once. This entry belongs to a study of blood T cell repertoires in COVID-19. Study as a whole: The United States, Italy and Spain supplied acute and convalescent COVID-19 samples.

The receptor's source is a woman in her fifties or sixties who had recovered from COVID-19. Source material: peripheral blood. The chain carries TRBV24-1 and TRBJ2-5, with a possible D match to TRBD1 (6 bases). CDR3 nucleotide sequence: TGTGCCACCAGTGATAATAGGGGGTTCGAAGAGACCCAGTACTTC. This encodes CATSDNRGFEETQYF.